This T cell receptor (beta chain) was sequenced during a study of OX40 agonist ivuxolimab in advanced cancers. Overall study findings and caveats: Among the lowest peripheral clonal expansion occurred in 0.1-3.0 mg/kg partial responders.

Clones were read by immunoSEQ multiplex PCR, and TCRdb kept only the in-frame ones, dropping some. The data show 80,000 to 100,000 clones, around 92% seen once. Germline loops: CDR1 LNHDA, CDR2 SQIVND (reference sequence). The length of the CDR3 is 18 residues. V lost 3 bases and J lost 7, with 24 bases in between. This clone appeared once. What it binds is not known. The rearrangement uses TRBV19 and TRBJ2-2; tentative D call: TRBD2 (6 bases). This sequence was found in an adult with an advanced solid tumor such as melanoma, head and neck, liver or kidney cancer. The sample here was CD4+ or CD8+ T cells sorted from blood, taken in a trial of the OX40 agonist ivuxolimab. The chain's CDR3 is CASSMFFGSFPGDGELFF. The CDR3 nucleotides are TGTGCCAGTAGTATGTTTTTCGGGAGTTTCCCAGGAGACGGGGAGCTGTTTTTT. The full variable domain, its missing parts supplied by reference TRBV19 and TRBJ2-2, is DGGITQSPKYLFRKEGQNVTLSCEQNLNHDAMYWYRQDPGQGLRLIYYSQIVNDFQKGDIAEGYSVSREKKESFPLTVTSAQKNPTAFYLCASSMFFGSFPGDGELFFGEGSRLTVL.